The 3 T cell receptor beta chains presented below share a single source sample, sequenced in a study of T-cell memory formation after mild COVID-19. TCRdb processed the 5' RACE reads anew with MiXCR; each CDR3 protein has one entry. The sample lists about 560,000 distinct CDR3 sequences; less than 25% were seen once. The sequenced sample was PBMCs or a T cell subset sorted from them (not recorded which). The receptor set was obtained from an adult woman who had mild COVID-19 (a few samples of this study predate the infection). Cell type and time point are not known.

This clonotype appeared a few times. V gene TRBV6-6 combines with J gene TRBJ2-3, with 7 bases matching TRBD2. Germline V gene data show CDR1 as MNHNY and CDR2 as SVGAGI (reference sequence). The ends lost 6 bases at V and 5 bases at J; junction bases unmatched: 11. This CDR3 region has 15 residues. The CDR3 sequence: CASRWSGAAEDTQYF. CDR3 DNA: TGTGCCAGCAGGTGGAGCGGGGCGGCCGAAGATACGCAGTATTTT.

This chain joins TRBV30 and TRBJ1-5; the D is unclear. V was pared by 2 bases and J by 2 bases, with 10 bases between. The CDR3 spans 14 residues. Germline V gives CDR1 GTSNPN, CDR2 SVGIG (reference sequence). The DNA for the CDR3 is TGTGCCTGGAGTCGGGGAGGCGGCAATCAGCCCCAGCATTTT. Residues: CAWSRGGGNQPQHF. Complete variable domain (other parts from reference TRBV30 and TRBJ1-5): SQTIHQWPATLVQPVGSPLSLECTVEGTSNPNLYWYRQAAGRGLQLLFYSVGIGQISSEVPQNLSASRPQDRQFILSSKKLLLSDSGFYLCAWSRGGGNQPQHFGDGTRLSIL.

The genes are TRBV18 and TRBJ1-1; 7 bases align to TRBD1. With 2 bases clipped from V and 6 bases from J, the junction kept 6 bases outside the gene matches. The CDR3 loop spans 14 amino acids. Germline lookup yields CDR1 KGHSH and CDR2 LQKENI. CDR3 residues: CASSPYRGLSEAFF. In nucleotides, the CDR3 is TGTGCCAGCTCACCATACAGGGGTCTGTCTGAAGCTTTCTTT.